This T cell receptor beta chain originates from a study of beta chain features in type 1 diabetes. Study-wide findings and caveats: Type 1 diabetes patients showed fewer insertions and more deletions at VDJ junctions.

The V and J ends lost 5 bases and 1 base respectively, with 9 bases between them. Germline lookup yields CDR1 MNHEY and CDR2 SVGAGI. This CDR3 region has 15 residues. Staining for CD45RO/CCR7/CD25/CD127/CD95/CD27 allowed sorting of CD4+ naive, central memory, regulatory and stem cell-like memory cells. Each sorted population was over 95% pure. This clone was counted a few times. As yet, its antigen is unknown. Every bit of the isolated RNA underwent reverse transcription, so sequencing read expressed TCRB transcripts. The data were produced by immunoSEQ multiplex PCR, yet TCRdb's version contains in-frame clones alone and is incomplete. The sample records 150,000 or so clones, around 10% being singletons.

Source material: central memory CD4+ T cells from blood. The gene calls are TRBV6-5 and TRBJ1-6; D is ambiguous. The sequence derives from a man between 18 and 29 years old in good health. In DNA, the CDR3 is TGTGCCAGCAGTCCCTCAGCATCCTATAATTCACCCCTCCACTTT. Encoded protein: CASSPSASYNSPLHF.